Following are 7 T cell receptor beta chains from one sample sequenced in a study of cytomegalovirus exposure and HLA in healthy donors. Generated by immunoSEQ multiplex PCR, the TCRdb table keeps only in-frame clones and is missing some. Of about 240,000 clones in the sample, around 85% were seen once. What was sequenced was PBMCs. The receptors were gathered from a young woman in good health and CMV-seropositive.

This sequence joins TRBV2 and TRBJ2-1; 9 positions match TRBD2. Unmatched junction bases numbered 3, after V lost 3 bases and J lost 0 bases. This CDR3 has 16 amino acids. Germline lookup yields CDR1 SNHLY and CDR2 FYNNEI. The CDR3 sequence: CASSDSGRSSYNEQFF. The CDR3 region has the DNA TGTGCCAGCAGTGATAGCGGGAGAAGCTCCTACAATGAGCAGTTCTTC.

This clone was detected once. The chain employs TRBV2 and TRBJ1-4, with TRBD1 identical over 7 bases. Germline values: CDR1 SNHLY, CDR2 FYNNEI. The CDR3 runs 15 residues. Trimming removed 2 bases from V and 8 bases from J; junction bases left unmatched: 8. The CDR3 loop is CASSEIRQGEEKLFF. The CDR3 DNA reads TGTGCCAGCAGTGAAATAAGGCAGGGGGAAGAAAAACTGTTTTTT.

The chain joins TRBV5-1 to TRBJ2-5, with 11 bases that match TRBD2. V dropped 2 bases and J dropped 5; count of bases not matched to a gene: 2. CDR1 is SGHRS, CDR2 YFSETQ, per germline. CDR3 size: 14 residues. CDR3 amino acids: CASSFTSGSETQYF. The CDR3 nucleotides are TGCGCCAGCAGCTTCACTAGCGGGAGTGAGACCCAGTACTTC.

The chain recombines TRBV7-8 with TRBJ2-7, with D tentatively TRBD2 (5 bases). This CDR3 region has 15 residues. V was cut by 1 base and J by 5 bases, with 15 bases left in between. Germline-derived CDR1 and CDR2 are SGHVS and FQNEAQ. CDR3 residues: CASSLGSGGRDEQYF. In DNA, the CDR3 is TGTGCCAGCAGCTTAGGTTCAGGCGGGCGGGACGAGCAGTACTTC.

In regard to this clone: The same CDR3 also results from other DNA sequences found in this sample. The rearrangement links TRBV9 to TRBJ2-5, with D perhaps matching TRBD1 (5 bases). The CDR3 is made up of 13 amino acids. Trimming cost V 2 bases and J 2 bases, with 7 bases left between them. Germline loops: CDR1 SGDLS, CDR2 YYNGEE. In DNA form, the CDR3 reads TGTGCCAGCAGCGTCTCAGGGCAAGAGACCCAGTACTTC. Protein: CASSVSGQETQYF.

This clone was observed a single time. V usage is TRBV28 and J usage is TRBJ1-3; TRBD1 is a possible D gene (6 bases). Trimming left V 6 bases short and J 0 bases short, with 12 bases between. This CDR3 comprises 15 residues. The germline V gene has CDR1 MDHEN and CDR2 SYDVKM. CDR3 coding DNA: TGTGCCAGCAGACCCCGGACAGTCTCTGGAAACACCATATATTTT. Its translation is CASRPRTVSGNTIYF. Complete variable domain (other parts from reference TRBV28 and TRBJ1-3): DVKVTQSSRYLVKRTGEKVFLECVQDMDHENMFWYRQDPGLGLRLIYFSYDVKMKEKGDIPEGYSVSREKKERFSLILESASTNQTSMYLCASRPRTVSGNTIYFGEGSWLTVV.

The chain couples TRBV5-6 to TRBJ2-2, with 7 bases lining up with TRBD1. After removal of 3 bases from V and 2 bases from J, the junction contained 1 base not matched to a gene. CDR3 length: 14 amino acids. The germline gives CDR1 SGHDT, CDR2 YYEEEE. In DNA, the CDR3 is TGTGCCAGCAGCTGGGACAGAAACACCGGGGAGCTGTTTTTT. Residues: CASSWDRNTGELFF.